The entry below gives a single T cell receptor beta chain sequence along with its context. This clonotype was counted at least ten times. It lacks a known antigen. Qualities for individual bases were not recorded, and no much larger clone is one base off. CDR1 and CDR2, looked up from the germline V gene, are ENHRY and SYGVKD. The trim is 4 bases for V and 0 bases for J, with a gap of 13 bases between the germline ends. The CDR3 contains 15 residues, cysteine and phenylalanine counted. CDR3 DNA is the only sequence kept; it has 45 bases, read in frame from the first base. Every donor in the study was a healthy Caucasian. Three pairs of female monozygotic twins, all aged roughly 18 to 29 years, made up the twin cohort. RNA for TCR libraries was isolated from peripheral blood mononuclear cells. Libraries came from 5' RACE. The sequencer listed for this sample is Illumina HiSeq 2000. A universal primer binding site was introduced by template switching, and a unique molecular identifier was present in the final cDNA, enabling accurate counting of TCR cDNA molecules. Specific primers in the conserved constant-segment region were used to synthesize first-strand cDNA for the TCR alpha and beta chains. To control for contamination, every cDNA library carried two barcodes: a SMART-Mk sample barcode plus Illumina barcodes. TruSeq adapter sequences, together with Illumina sample barcodes, were added in two successive PCR steps. The Illumina HiSeq platform was used with custom primers to sequence TCR alpha and beta cDNA libraries. The source study handled its data this way. MiGEC processed the raw reads to extract unique molecular identifiers, while MiXCR was used to determine the CDR3 positions. For each individual, recombination models were inferred using an EM algorithm with the repgenHMM and IGoR tools. The tcR package in R was used for shared clonotype analysis, with sharing normalized by the product of cloneset sizes. To study raw recombination free of thymic and clonal selection effects, out-of-frame nonproductive sequences were analyzed. The public reads were quality trimmed at Q25 with fastp and then assembled into clones with MiXCR by TCRdb, keeping productive beta chains. Rows with a matching CDR3 protein are joined into one entry that keeps the most common DNA and genes. Clone size and V and J calls follow TCRdb, not the original study. The sample records 550,000 to 700,000 distinct CDR3 sequences, 21% of which are singletons. About 4.3% of the sample is in the top ten clones.

The data were taken from a study of identical twins (dated by TCRdb to the mid-2010s). Concerning the study at large: To test whether fetal clonotypes persist, this study deep-sequenced TCR alpha and beta repertoires from monozygotic twins, from unrelated adults of various ages, and from cord blood. To rule out contamination, replicate twin experiments were performed at different times with different library preparation protocols.

On the study overall, not on this receptor specifically: Invariant T cells such as MAIT and iNKT could partly confound zero-insertion analyses, though diverse VJ usage argued against this for most clonotypes. Abundant cord blood beta clonotypes carried fewer insertions; young adult naive repertoires showed a weaker similar trend, while memory repertoires showed none. Because the same donors could not be followed over many years, conclusions were based on cross-sectional statistical analysis. Compared with coincidental sharing between unrelated individuals, out-of-frame TCR alpha sequences shared between twins showed an excess of sequences with low generation probability. Recombination models systematically underestimated out-of-frame TCR alpha sharing in monozygotic twins but agreed with sharing between unrelated individuals. The excess sharing between twins in beta out-of-frame sequences was weaker because fewer shared sequences reduced the signal-to-noise ratio.

This sample also appeared in a second study, on T cells expressing NK-cell markers. Drawing on the second study: TCR beta-chain repertoires were profiled in sorted CD3+CD56+NKG2C+, CD3+CD56+NKG2C- and CD3+CD56-NKG2C+ T-cell subsets from several donors. Seven of the eight sequenced donors were HCMV-seropositive and one was HCMV-seronegative. In several experiments an anti-gammadeltaTCR antibody was added to restrict sorting to alphabetaTCR-expressing T cells. In several donors, the dominant CD3+CD56+NKG2C+ clonotypes were found to rank among the top 10 CD8+ clonotypes and to make up about 1.0-8% of CD8+ T cells. Those dominant clonotypes were again the most abundant among CD3+CD56-NKG2C+ cells in a few donors, at about 28.3-60.1%. Whether the expanded NKG2C-expressing T cell clones were specific for HCMV antigens remained unclear. All eight donors whose samples were sequenced were randomly selected healthy volunteers, three of them men and five women. HCMV serostatus was determined by detecting HCMV-specific IgG in serum with a commercial ELISA kit. For about 6 donors, bulk peripheral blood T-cell repertoires were additionally sequenced from unsorted PBMC. Reads were demultiplexed and grouped by UMI with MIGEC, and clonotypes were assembled and quantified with MiTCR. To exclude erroneous sequences, only TCR cDNA sequences supported by at least two reads were retained. The tcR package was used for downstream repertoire analysis, and clonotypes were matched across fractions by CDR3 nucleotide sequence plus V segment. Antigen specificity was annotated against VDJdb with VDJmatch, allowing one amino acid substitution in CDR3.

Rearrangement joined TRBV10-3 to TRBJ2-7; a tentative D match to TRBD2 spans 5 bases. Sample: PBMCs. This sequence was found in a woman aged 18-29 years in good health. Here is the DNA: TGTGCCATCAGTGGAGGCGGGTTGAGCTCCTACGAGCAGTACTTC. This sequence encodes CAISGGGLSSYEQYF.